This T cell receptor beta chain comes out of a study of CD8 T cells in Susac syndrome. The RNA input was roughly 0.45 to 1 ug, and it was reverse transcribed with random hexamers. In TCRdb, the immunoSEQ multiplex PCR reads were re-called with MiXCR into one record per CDR3 protein. The repertoire holds 130,000 to 150,000 distinct CDR3 sequences, with roughly 94% as singletons. Looked up from germline, CDR1 is SGDLS and CDR2 is YYNGEE. There are 14 residues in the CDR3. With 4 bases removed from V and 0 bases from J, the gap between germline ends came to 10 bases. V and J are TRBV9 and TRBJ1-1; tentative D call: TRBD1 (6 bases). The specimen sequenced was CD4+ T cells from PBMCs. This sequence originates from a human donor in good health. The CDR3: CASSRGGVNTEAFF. In nucleotides, the CDR3 is TGTGCCAGCAGCCGAGGGGGAGTGAACACTGAAGCTTTCTTT.